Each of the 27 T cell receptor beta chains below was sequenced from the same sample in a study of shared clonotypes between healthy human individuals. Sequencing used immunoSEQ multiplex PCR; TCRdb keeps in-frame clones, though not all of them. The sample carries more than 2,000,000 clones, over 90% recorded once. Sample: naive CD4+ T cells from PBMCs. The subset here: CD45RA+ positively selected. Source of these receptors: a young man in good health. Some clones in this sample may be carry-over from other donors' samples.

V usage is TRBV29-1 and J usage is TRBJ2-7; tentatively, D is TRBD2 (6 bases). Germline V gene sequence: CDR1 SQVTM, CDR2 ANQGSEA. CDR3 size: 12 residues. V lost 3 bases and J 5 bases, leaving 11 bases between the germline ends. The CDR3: CSVEGGSNEQYF. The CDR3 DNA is TGCAGCGTTGAGGGGGGATCGAACGAGCAGTACTTC.

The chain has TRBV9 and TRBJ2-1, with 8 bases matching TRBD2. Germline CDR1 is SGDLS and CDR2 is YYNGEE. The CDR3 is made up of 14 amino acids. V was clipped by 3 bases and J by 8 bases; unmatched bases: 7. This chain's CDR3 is CASSGLASSDEQFF. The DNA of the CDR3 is TGTGCCAGCAGCGGACTAGCGAGCAGCGATGAGCAGTTCTTC. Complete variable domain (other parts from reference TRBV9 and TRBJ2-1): DSGVTQTPKHLITATGQRVTLRCSPRSGDLSVYWYQQSLDQGLQFLIQYYNGEERAKGNILERFSAQQFPDLHSELNLSSLELGDSALYFCASSGLASSDEQFFGPGTRLTVL.

The chain's CDR3 is CASSQGLGPLNTEAFF. The CDR3 DNA follows: TGCGCCAGCAGCCAAGGATTGGGACCTTTGAACACTGAAGCTTTCTTT. The rearrangement joins TRBV4-1 to TRBJ1-1, with D possibly being TRBD1 (5 bases). This CDR3 has 16 residues. Germline assignment: CDR1 MGHRA and CDR2 YSYEKL. The V end was cut by 1 base, the J end by 0 bases, with 12 bases between.

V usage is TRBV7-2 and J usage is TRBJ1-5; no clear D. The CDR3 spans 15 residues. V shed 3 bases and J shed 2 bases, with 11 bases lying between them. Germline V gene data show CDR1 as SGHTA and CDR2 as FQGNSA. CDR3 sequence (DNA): TGTGCCAGCAGCTTCAAGGGAGGAGGCAATCAGCCCCAGCATTTT. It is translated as CASSFKGGGNQPQHF.

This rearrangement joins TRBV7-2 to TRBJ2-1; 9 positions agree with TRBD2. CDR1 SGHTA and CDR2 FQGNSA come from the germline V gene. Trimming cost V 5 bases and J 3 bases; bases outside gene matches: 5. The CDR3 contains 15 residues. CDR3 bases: TGTGCCAGCAGCGAGACTAGCGGACTCTACAATGAGCAGTTCTTC. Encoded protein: CASSETSGLYNEQFF. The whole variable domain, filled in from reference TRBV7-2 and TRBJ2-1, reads GAGVSQSPSNKVTEKGKDVELRCDPISGHTALYWYRQSLGQGLEFLIYFQGNSAPDKSGLPSDRFSAERTGGSVSTLTIQRTQQEDSAVYLCASSETSGLYNEQFFGPGTRLTVL.

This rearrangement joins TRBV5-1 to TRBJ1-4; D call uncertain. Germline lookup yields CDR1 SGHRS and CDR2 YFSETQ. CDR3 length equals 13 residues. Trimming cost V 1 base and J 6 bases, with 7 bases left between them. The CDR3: CASSLSQDEKLFF. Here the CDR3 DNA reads TGCGCCAGCAGCTTGAGCCAGGATGAAAAACTGTTTTTT.

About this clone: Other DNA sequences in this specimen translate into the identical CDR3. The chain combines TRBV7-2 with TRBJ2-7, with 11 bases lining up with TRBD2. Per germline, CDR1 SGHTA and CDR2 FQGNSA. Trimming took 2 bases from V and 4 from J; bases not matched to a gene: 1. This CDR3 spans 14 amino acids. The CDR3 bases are TGTGCCAGCAGCTTATGGACTAGCGGGTACGAGCAGTACTTC. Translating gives CASSLWTSGYEQYF.

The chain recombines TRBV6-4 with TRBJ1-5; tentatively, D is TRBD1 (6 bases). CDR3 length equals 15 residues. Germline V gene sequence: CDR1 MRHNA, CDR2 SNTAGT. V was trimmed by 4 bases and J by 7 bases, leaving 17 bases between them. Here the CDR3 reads CASSALGGAGQPQHF. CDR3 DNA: TGTGCCAGCAGTGCTCTGGGGGGCGCGGGACAGCCCCAGCATTTT.

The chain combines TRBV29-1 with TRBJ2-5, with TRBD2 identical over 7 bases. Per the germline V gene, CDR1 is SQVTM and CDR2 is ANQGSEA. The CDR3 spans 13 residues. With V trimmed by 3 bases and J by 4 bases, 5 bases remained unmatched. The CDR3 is CSVDGGSRETQYF. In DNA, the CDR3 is TGCAGCGTTGACGGGGGGAGTAGAGAGACCCAGTACTTC. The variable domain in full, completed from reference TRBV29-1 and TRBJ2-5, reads SAVISQKPSRDICQRGTSLTIQCQVDSQVTMMFWYRQQPGQSLTLIATANQGSEATYESGFVIDKFPISRPNLTFSTLTVSNMSPEDSSIYLCSVDGGSRETQYFGPGTRLLVL.

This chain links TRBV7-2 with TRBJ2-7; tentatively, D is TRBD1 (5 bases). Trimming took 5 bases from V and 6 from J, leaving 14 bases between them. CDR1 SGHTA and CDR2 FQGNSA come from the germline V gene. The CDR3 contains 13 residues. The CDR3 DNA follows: TGTGCCAGCAGCCAGAACCTAAGGGGCGAGCAGTACTTC. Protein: CASSQNLRGEQYF.

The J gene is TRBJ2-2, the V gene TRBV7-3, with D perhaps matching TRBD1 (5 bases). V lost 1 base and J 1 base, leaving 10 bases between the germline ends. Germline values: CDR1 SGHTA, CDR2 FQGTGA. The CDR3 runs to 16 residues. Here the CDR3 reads CASSLNGQGNTGELFF. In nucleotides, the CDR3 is TGTGCCAGCAGCTTAAACGGGCAGGGGAACACCGGGGAGCTGTTTTTT.

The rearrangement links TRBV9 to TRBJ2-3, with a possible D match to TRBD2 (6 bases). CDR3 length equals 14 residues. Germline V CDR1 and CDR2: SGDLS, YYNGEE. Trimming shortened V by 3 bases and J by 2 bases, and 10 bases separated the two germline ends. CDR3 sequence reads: CASSAGATTDTQYF. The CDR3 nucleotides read TGTGCCAGCAGCGCGGGAGCAACCACAGATACGCAGTATTTT.

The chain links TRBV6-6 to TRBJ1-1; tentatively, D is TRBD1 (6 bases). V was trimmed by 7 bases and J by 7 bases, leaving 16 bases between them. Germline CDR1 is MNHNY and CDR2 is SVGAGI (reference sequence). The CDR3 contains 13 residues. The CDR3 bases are TGTGCCAGCATTCCTGGCGGGGGCCTTGAAGCTTTCTTT. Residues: CASIPGGGLEAFF.

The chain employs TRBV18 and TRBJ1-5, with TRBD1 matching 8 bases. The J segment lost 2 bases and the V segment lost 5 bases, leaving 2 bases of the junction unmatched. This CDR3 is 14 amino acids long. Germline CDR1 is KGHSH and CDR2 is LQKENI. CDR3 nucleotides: TGTGCCAGCTCAACGGGACAGGGCAATCAGCCCCAGCATTTT. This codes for CASSTGQGNQPQHF.

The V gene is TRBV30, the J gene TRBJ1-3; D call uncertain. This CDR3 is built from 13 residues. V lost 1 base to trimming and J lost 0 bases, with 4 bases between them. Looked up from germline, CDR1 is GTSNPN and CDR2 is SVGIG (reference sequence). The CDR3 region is CAWSASSGNTIYF. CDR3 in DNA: TGTGCCTGGAGTGCGAGCTCTGGAAACACCATATATTTT.

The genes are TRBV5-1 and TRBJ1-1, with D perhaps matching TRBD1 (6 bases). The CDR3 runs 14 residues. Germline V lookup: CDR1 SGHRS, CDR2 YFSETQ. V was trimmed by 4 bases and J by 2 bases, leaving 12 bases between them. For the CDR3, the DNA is TGCGCCAGCAGCCCAAGACAGGCCAACACTGAAGCTTTCTTT. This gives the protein CASSPRQANTEAFF. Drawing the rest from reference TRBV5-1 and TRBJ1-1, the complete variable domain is KAGVTQTPRYLIKTRGQQVTLSCSPISGHRSVSWYQQTPGQGLQFLFEYFSETQRNKGNFPGRFSGRQFSNSRSEMNVSTLELGDSALYLCASSPRQANTEAFFGQGTRLTVV.

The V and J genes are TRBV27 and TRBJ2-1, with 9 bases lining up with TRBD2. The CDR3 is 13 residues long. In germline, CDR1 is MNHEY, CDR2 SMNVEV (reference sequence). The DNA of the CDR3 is TGTACCTGCGGACTAGCGCCCTACAATGAGCAGTTCTTC. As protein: CTCGLAPYNEQFF.

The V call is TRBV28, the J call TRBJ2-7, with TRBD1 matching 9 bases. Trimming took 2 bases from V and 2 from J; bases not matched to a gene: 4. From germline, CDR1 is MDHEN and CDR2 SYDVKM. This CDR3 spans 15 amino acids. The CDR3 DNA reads TGTGCCAGCAGTTTAACAGGGGGCAGGCCCTACGAGCAGTACTTC. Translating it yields CASSLTGGRPYEQYF.

The CDR3 bases are TGTGCCAGCAGATCCGGGACAGGGGGCGATGGCTACACCTTC. Translation: CASRSGTGGDGYTF. The J gene is TRBJ1-2, the V gene TRBV7-8; 12 bases align to TRBD1. J lost 6 bases, V lost 6 bases, and 5 bases had no gene match. This CDR3 contains 14 residues. Germline values: CDR1 SGHVS, CDR2 FQNEAQ.

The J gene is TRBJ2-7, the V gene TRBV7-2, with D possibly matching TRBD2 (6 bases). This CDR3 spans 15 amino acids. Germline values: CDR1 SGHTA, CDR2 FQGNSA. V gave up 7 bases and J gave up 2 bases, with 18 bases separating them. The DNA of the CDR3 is TGTGCCAGCAACCAAGGTGGAGGGTTAACCTACGAGCAGTACTTC. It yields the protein CASNQGGGLTYEQYF.

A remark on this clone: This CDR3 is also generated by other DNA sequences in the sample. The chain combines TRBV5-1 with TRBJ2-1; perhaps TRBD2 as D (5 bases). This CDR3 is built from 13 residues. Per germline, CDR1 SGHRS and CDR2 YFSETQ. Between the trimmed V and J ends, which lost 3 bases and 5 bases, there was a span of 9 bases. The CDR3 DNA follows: TGCGCCAGCAGCTCGACGGGGAACAATGAGCAGTTCTTC. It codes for CASSSTGNNEQFF.

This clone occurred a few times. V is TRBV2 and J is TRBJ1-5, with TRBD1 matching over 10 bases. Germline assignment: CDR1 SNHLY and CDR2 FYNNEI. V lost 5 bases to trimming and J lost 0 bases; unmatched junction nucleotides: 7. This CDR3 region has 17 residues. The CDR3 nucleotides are TGTGCCAGCAGTACGTCCGGGACAGGGGCTAGCAATCAGCCCCAGCATTTT. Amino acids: CASSTSGTGASNQPQHF.

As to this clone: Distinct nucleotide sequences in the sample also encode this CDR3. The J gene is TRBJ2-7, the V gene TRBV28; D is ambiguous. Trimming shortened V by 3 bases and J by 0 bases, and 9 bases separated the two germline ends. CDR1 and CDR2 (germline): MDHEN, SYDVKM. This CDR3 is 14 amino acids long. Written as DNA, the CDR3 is TGTGCCAGCAGTTTTTCCGGGCTCTCCTACGAGCAGTACTTC. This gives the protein CASSFSGLSYEQYF.

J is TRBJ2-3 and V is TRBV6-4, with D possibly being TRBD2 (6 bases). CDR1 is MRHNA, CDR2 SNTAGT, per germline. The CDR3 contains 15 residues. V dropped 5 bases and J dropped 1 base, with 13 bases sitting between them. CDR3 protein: CASSNQGLRTDTQYF. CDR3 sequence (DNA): TGTGCCAGCAGTAACCAGGGACTGCGCACAGATACGCAGTATTTT.

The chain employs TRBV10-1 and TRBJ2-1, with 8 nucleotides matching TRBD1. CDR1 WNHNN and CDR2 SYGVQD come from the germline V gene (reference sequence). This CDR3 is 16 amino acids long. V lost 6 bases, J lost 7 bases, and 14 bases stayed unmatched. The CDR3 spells CASSEKSTGAKNEQFF. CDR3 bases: TGCGCCAGCAGCGAAAAATCGACAGGGGCTAAAAATGAGCAGTTCTTC.

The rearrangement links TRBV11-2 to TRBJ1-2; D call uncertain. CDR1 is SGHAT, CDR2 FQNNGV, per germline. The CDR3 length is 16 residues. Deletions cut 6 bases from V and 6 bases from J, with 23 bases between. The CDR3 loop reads CASRTLSQKKGDGYTF. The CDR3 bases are TGTGCCAGCAGGACCCTTAGCCAGAAGAAAGGAGATGGCTACACCTTC.

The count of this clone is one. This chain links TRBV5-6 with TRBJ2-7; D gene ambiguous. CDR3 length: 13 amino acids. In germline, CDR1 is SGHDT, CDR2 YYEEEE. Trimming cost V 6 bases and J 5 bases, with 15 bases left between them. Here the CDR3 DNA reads TGTGCCAGCACCCCTGGCAGGACCCACGAGCAGTACTTC. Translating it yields CASTPGRTHEQYF.